Below are 8 T cell receptor beta chains sequenced from a single sample in a study of shared T cell receptors in the human thymus. Data came from immunoSEQ multiplex PCR; TCRdb stores just in-frame clones and leaves some out. The table records some 700,000 clones, 70% to 90% of them present only once. Separately, the same data were catalogued under a study of human thymus T cells.

Material: thymocytes. The receptors shown here come from a girl in the first two years of life with a congenital heart defect.

V gene TRBV5-1 combines with J gene TRBJ2-1, with 9 bases matching TRBD1. Losses at the gene ends were 4 bases for V and 2 bases for J; bases not matched to a gene: 7. The CDR3 has 16 residues. Germline loops: CDR1 SGHRS, CDR2 YFSETQ. CDR3 protein: CASSRPGQGAYNEQFF. Written as DNA, the CDR3 is TGCGCCAGCAGCCGTCCGGGACAGGGCGCCTACAATGAGCAGTTCTTC.

CDR3 residues: CASTKTGEVRKLFF. The CDR3 DNA is TGTGCCAGTACCAAGACAGGCGAGGTCAGAAAACTGTTTTTT. V usage is TRBV19 and J usage is TRBJ1-4; the D gene is possibly TRBD1 (6 bases). Deletions cut 7 bases from V and 10 bases from J, with 19 bases between. The CDR3 is made up of 14 amino acids. Germline CDR1 LNHDA, CDR2 SQIVND (reference sequence). Using reference TRBV19 and TRBJ1-4 for the parts outside the CDR3, the full variable domain is DGGITQSPKYLFRKEGQNVTLSCEQNLNHDAMYWYRQDPGQGLRLIYYSQIVNDFQKGDIAEGYSVSREKKESFPLTVTSAQKNPTAFYLCASTKTGEVRKLFFGSGTQLSVL.

This chain connects TRBV4-1 to TRBJ2-7; D unresolved. V gave up 1 base and J gave up 3 bases, with 16 bases separating them. Germline CDR1 reads MGHRA; CDR2 reads YSYEKL. The CDR3 is 16 amino acids. CDR3 protein: CASSQGVTSVHYEQYF. The CDR3 coding sequence is TGCGCCAGCAGCCAAGGTGTAACATCCGTGCACTACGAGCAGTACTTC.

This clone was recorded only once. The chain links TRBV27 to TRBJ1-6, with D uncertain. This CDR3 contains 16 residues. V was cut by 5 bases and J by 1 base, with 12 bases left in between. Per the germline V gene, CDR1 is MNHEY and CDR2 is SMNVEV (reference sequence). The CDR3 region has the DNA TGTGCCAGCAGTCAATCCCAGAGGTCCTATAATTCACCCCTCCACTTT. This translates into CASSQSQRSYNSPLHF.

The sample holds one count of this clone. The chain employs TRBV27 and TRBJ2-7, with D possibly TRBD2 on 6 matching bases. The V gene's germline CDR1 is MNHEY and CDR2 SMNVEV (reference sequence). This CDR3 comprises 15 residues. V was cut by 6 bases and J by 2 bases, with 17 bases left in between. The CDR3 DNA reads TGTGCCAGCAGGGGGGGTCGGGGCCCCCCCTACGAGCAGTACTTC. Translated, it gives CASRGGRGPPYEQYF.

The CDR3 is CASSQDGGYSGNTIYF. For the CDR3, the DNA is TGCGCCAGCAGCCAAGACGGAGGATACTCTGGAAACACCATATATTTT. V gene TRBV4-1 combines with J gene TRBJ1-3; D gene ambiguous. The CDR3 length is 16 residues. The germline CDR1 and CDR2 sequences are MGHRA and YSYEKL. V lost 0 bases to trimming and J lost 0 bases, with 9 bases between them.

The V call is TRBV4-1, the J call TRBJ2-1; D possibly corresponds to TRBD1 (6 bases). The length of the CDR3 is 17 residues. Per germline, CDR1 MGHRA and CDR2 YSYEKL. Trimming took 0 bases from V and 5 from J, leaving 17 bases between them. CDR3 in DNA: TGCGCCAGCAGCCAAGATTTTGCAAGGGGGTTGAACAATGAGCAGTTCTTC. Protein sequence: CASSQDFARGLNNEQFF.

DNA for the CDR3: TGCGCCAGCAGCTTGCCCGAGGCGGAGATCCCTCCACTCTACGAGCAGTACTTC. Its protein product is CASSLPEAEIPPLYEQYF. J is TRBJ2-7 and V is TRBV5-1; no reliable D call. CDR1 is SGHRS, CDR2 YFSETQ, per germline. V was clipped by 1 base and J by 3 bases, with 23 bases between them. The CDR3 runs 18 residues.